These 3 T cell receptor beta chains share one sample of origin, sequenced in a study of T-cell memory formation after mild COVID-19 (dated by TCRdb to the early 2020s). Library preparation employed 5' RACE. The listed sequencing device is Illumina NovaSeq 6000. TCRdb applied fastp at Q25 and MiXCR to the public reads, then kept only in-frame beta chains. Rows are unified per CDR3 protein, each entry keeping the most common DNA and genes. A total of about 390,000 distinct CDR3 sequences appear in this sample, roughly 15% of them only once. The ten largest clones take up 20% to 25% of the sample. Sample: PBMCs or a T cell subset sorted from them (not recorded which). Receptor source: a man between 18 and 29 years old who had mild COVID-19 (a few samples of this study predate the infection). The sample titles of this study are shuffled in the database, so cell type and time point are left out; the donor was told from shared clones.

This clonotype was seen ten or more times. This sequence joins TRBV12-3 or TRBV12-4 and TRBJ1-1; no clear D. V dropped 1 base and J dropped 4 bases, with 10 bases sitting between them. The CDR3 is 14 residues long. CDR3 sequence: CASSLGSQSTEAFF. The CDR3 region has the DNA TGTGCCAGCAGTTTAGGGAGTCAGAGCACTGAAGCTTTCTTT.

The genes are TRBV6-6 and TRBJ1-3; the D is unclear. Looked up from germline, CDR1 is MNHNY and CDR2 is SVGAGI (reference sequence). V was trimmed by 6 bases and J by 0 bases, leaving 12 bases between them. The CDR3 totals 15 residues. In DNA form, the CDR3 reads TGTGCCAGCAGCCCCCGACGGGACTCTGGAAACACCATATATTTT. Translated, it gives CASSPRRDSGNTIYF.

V is TRBV20-1 and J is TRBJ1-3; D gene unclear. The V and J ends lost 3 bases and 8 bases respectively, with 20 bases between them. CDR1 is DFQATT, CDR2 SNEGSKA, per germline (reference sequence). The CDR3 totals 15 residues. CDR3 loop: CSARGNKEGRHTIYF. The CDR3, as DNA: TGCAGTGCTAGGGGTAATAAGGAAGGGAGGCACACCATATATTTT.